A selection of T cell receptor beta chains follows, all from one sample in a study of shared clonotypes between healthy human individuals. Some clones are missing from TCRdb's copy, which holds only in-frame ones; the method was immunoSEQ multiplex PCR. Here the sample spans about 1 million clones, under 80% being singletons. Sequences were obtained from memory CD4+ T cells sorted from blood. These receptors were collected from a man younger than 35 in good health. CDR3s include the opening cysteine and the closing phenylalanine or tryptophan. The D gene is left open where the match is weak. For some rows the clone size is stated as once, few or many, or as a class when expanded; others skip it.

size	V	D	J	CDR3	DNA
NA	TRBV18	TRBD2	TRBJ2-3	CASSGAAGGTDTQYF	TGTGCCAGCTCAGGTGCAGCGGGGGGGACAGATACGCAGTATTTT
once	TRBV6-1	NA	TRBJ1-5	CASSEARREQPQHF	TGTGCCAGCAGTGAAGCGCGCAGGGAGCAGCCCCAGCATTTT
many	TRBV9	NA	TRBJ1-1	CASSVAMNTEAFF	TGTGCCAGCAGCGTAGCCATGAACACTGAAGCTTTCTTT
NA	TRBV6-1	TRBD1	TRBJ1-1	CASSPRTGTRTEAFF	TGTGCCAGCAGTCCCCGGACAGGTACCAGGACTGAAGCTTTCTTT
NA	TRBV18	TRBD1	TRBJ1-2	CASATGGNYGYTF	TGTGCCAGCGCAACAGGGGGCAACTATGGCTACACCTTC
NA	TRBV5-1	NA	TRBJ2-1	CAITLPLNRWRSYNEQFF	TGCGCCATCACCTTACCTTTAAACCGCTGGCGGTCCTACAATGAGCAGTTCTTC
NA	TRBV10-2	TRBD1	TRBJ1-5	CASTKSGGVQPQHF	TGCGCCAGCACCAAGTCAGGGGGCGTTCAGCCCCAGCATTTT
NA	TRBV5-4	NA	TRBJ2-2	CASSLTGDLGELFF	TGTGCCAGCAGCTTAACAGGGGACTTAGGGGAGCTGTTTTTT
NA	TRBV5-4	NA	TRBJ1-6	CASSSSEYNSPLHF	TGTGCCAGCAGCTCCTCGGAGTATAATTCACCCCTCCACTTT
NA	TRBV5-5	NA	TRBJ2-6	CASSLVGLSGANVLTF	TGTGCCAGCAGCTTGGTCGGATTGTCTGGGGCCAACGTCCTGACTTTC
NA	TRBV19	TRBD2	TRBJ2-7	CASSIAIGGGSYEQYF	TGTGCCAGTAGTATAGCTATAGGCGGGGGATCCTACGAGCAGTACTTC
few	TRBV7-2	NA	TRBJ2-2	CASSTDFSGELFF	TGTGCCAGCAGCACGGACTTTTCTGGGGAGCTGTTTTTT
NA	TRBV30	NA	TRBJ1-1	CAWDRLRDTEAFF	TGTGCCTGGGACCGACTCAGGGACACTGAAGCTTTCTTT
NA	TRBV4-1	NA	TRBJ2-1	CASSQELGGGSYNEQFF	TGCGCCAGCAGCCAAGAATTAGGGGGGGGATCCTACAATGAGCAGTTCTTC
NA	TRBV18	TRBD1	TRBJ1-2	CASSPAGQGTNYGYTF	TGTGCCAGCTCACCGGCTGGACAGGGCACTAACTATGGCTACACCTTC
many	TRBV30	TRBD1	TRBJ1-5	CAWSFGTGSNQPQHF	TGTGCCTGGAGTTTCGGGACAGGGAGCAATCAGCCCCAGCATTTT
few	TRBV10-3	NA	TRBJ2-7	CAISPGAAEQYF	TGTGCCATCTCCCCGGGAGCGGCCGAGCAGTACTTC